These 30 T cell receptor beta chains were all obtained from the same sample, sequenced in a study of regulatory T cells in long-lasting Graves disease. Stated time point: newly diagnosed GD, antithyroid drugs for less than 3 months. Making the TCR library involved RNA that had been extracted from PBMCs. Library construction for TCR beta used iRepertoire HTBI primers and Arm-PCR of CDR3 regions. TCRdb fed the multiplex PCR reads into MiXCR, producing one record per CDR3 protein. The table shows some 250,000 distinct CDR3 sequences, with 18% occurring only once. This same sample was also part of a study on T cells in Graves' hyperthyroidism and ophthalmopathy.

This specimen was peripheral blood mononuclear cells (PBMCs), taken at new diagnosis, from a patient treated with antithyroid drugs. All receptors come from a woman aged 30 to 39 with Graves disease.

There are a few counts of this clonotype. Since a much larger clone is just one base distant, this may be a read error. Likely a read error: the CDR3 ends without its conserved phenylalanine or tryptophan. The chain recombines TRBV9 with TRBJ1-5; D gene unclear. The length of the CDR3 is 16 residues. Between the trimmed V and J ends, which lost 0 bases and 5 bases, there was a span of 15 bases. CDR1 is SGDLS, CDR2 YYNGEE, per germline. CDR3 DNA sequence: TGTGCCAGCAGCGTAGCTACGACCGAAAATCATCAGCCCCAGCATTCT. Protein sequence: CASSVATTENHQPQHS.

As for this clonotype: Given a much more abundant clone one base away, this may be a read error. The rearrangement uses TRBV3-1 and TRBJ2-5, with a weak D call TRBD1 (6 bases). CDR3 length: 15 amino acids. The V and J ends lost 2 bases and 11 bases respectively, with 21 bases between them. The germline CDR1 and CDR2 sequences are LGHDT and YNNKEL (reference sequence). CDR3 protein: CASSQTGSAYNEQYF. The DNA for the CDR3 is TGTGCCAGCAGCCAAACAGGGTCCGCCTACAATGAGCAGTACTTC.

At least ten counts were recorded for this clonotype. The genes are TRBV20-1 and TRBJ2-1; TRBD2 aligns across 15 bases. The CDR3 has 15 amino acids. Losses at the gene ends were 3 bases for V and 7 bases for J; bases not matched to a gene: 4. CDR1 and CDR2 from the germline V gene are DFQATT and SNEGSKA (reference sequence). The CDR3 DNA sequence: TGCAGTGCTAGCCCGGGACTAGCGGGGGGAAATGAGCAGTTCTTC. Residues: CSASPGLAGGNEQFF.

This clonotype has ten or more counts. The genes are TRBV4-1 and TRBJ1-1; D may be TRBD1 (5 bases). Germline CDR1 MGHRA, CDR2 YSYEKL. Trimming cost V 2 bases and J 5 bases, with 15 bases left between them. The CDR3 length is 15 residues. The DNA for the CDR3 is TGCGCCAGCAGCCAACCTGCTTGGGGCAAGACTGAAGCTTTCTTT. Encoded protein: CASSQPAWGKTEAFF.

The chain has TRBV16 and TRBJ1-1; no firm D call. The germline V gene has CDR1 KGHSY and CDR2 FQNENV. V lost 3 bases, J lost 0 bases, and 8 bases lay in between. This CDR3 contains 14 residues. CDR3 in amino acids: CASSHSPVNTEAFF. The CDR3 nucleotides are TGTGCCAGCAGCCACTCTCCAGTGAACACTGAAGCTTTCTTT.

This clonotype was seen ten or more times. The genes are TRBV4-1 and TRBJ2-2; unclear D gene. CDR1 MGHRA and CDR2 YSYEKL come from the germline V gene. The CDR3 runs to 11 residues. Trimming removed 4 bases at V and 8 bases at J, with 5 bases between. CDR3 residues: CASSRGGELFF. The CDR3 DNA reads TGCGCCAGCAGCCGTGGGGGGGAGCTGTTTTTT.

This clonotype came up many times. The chain combines TRBV6-5 with TRBJ2-1; TRBD1 matches at 11 bases. The germline CDR1 and CDR2 sequences are MNHEY and SVGAGI. The CDR3 contains 15 residues. The ends lost 4 bases at V and 7 bases at J; junction bases unmatched: 6. The CDR3 loop reads CASSSGQGGGNEQFF. The CDR3 DNA sequence: TGTGCCAGCAGTTCGGGACAGGGGGGCGGGAATGAGCAGTTCTTC.

This rearrangement joins TRBV4-2 to TRBJ2-6; 9 nucleotides line up with TRBD2. CDR1 is LGHNA, CDR2 YNFKEQ, per germline. The CDR3 sequence is 18 residues long. With V trimmed by 3 bases and J by 4 bases, 10 bases remained unmatched. The DNA for the CDR3 is TGTGCCAGCAGCCAGTCTAGCGGGGCCGCTCGAGGGGCCAACGTCCTGACTTTC. Amino acid sequence: CASSQSSGAARGANVLTF.

This clonotype was counted at least ten times. This chain links TRBV12-3 or TRBV12-4 with TRBJ1-1; weak D call: TRBD1 (5 bases). Trimming took 6 bases from V and 0 from J, leaving 11 bases between them. This CDR3 spans 14 amino acids. The CDR3 DNA sequence: TGTGCCAGCAGCCCGGACACCTTGAACACTGAAGCTTTCTTT. Its translation: CASSPDTLNTEAFF.

This clonotype was observed at least ten times. The V and J genes are TRBV20-1 and TRBJ1-2; 7 bases are shared with TRBD1. The CDR3 consists of 13 residues. V dropped 7 bases and J dropped 5; count of bases not matched to a gene: 10. Germline CDR1 and CDR2: DFQATT and SNEGSKA (reference sequence). CDR3 DNA sequence: TGCAGTGGTAGCGAACAGGGGAGGTATGGCTACACCTTC. Its protein is CSGSEQGRYGYTF.

The chain combines TRBV4-1 with TRBJ2-3; weak D call: TRBD2 (6 bases). From germline, CDR1 is MGHRA and CDR2 YSYEKL. The CDR3 runs to 14 residues. V gave up 2 bases and J gave up 1 base, with 7 bases separating them. CDR3 region: CASSQWGGTDTQYF. The CDR3 bases are TGCGCCAGCAGCCAATGGGGGGGCACAGATACGCAGTATTTT.

This clonotype was counted ten times or more. This sequence joins TRBV7-9 and TRBJ1-2; D remains unclear. CDR3 length equals 14 residues. Germline V gene sequence: CDR1 SEHNR, CDR2 FQNEAQ (reference sequence). The V and J ends lost 0 bases and 7 bases respectively, with 12 bases between them. The DNA of the CDR3 is TGTGCCAGCAGCTTAGCCTTTGGACGGCCTGGCTACACCTTC. It encodes CASSLAFGRPGYTF.

This clonotype showed up many times. This sequence joins TRBV4-1 and TRBJ1-5, with a weak D call TRBD1 (5 bases). Trimming left V 3 bases short and J 6 bases short, with 30 bases between. This CDR3 has 20 residues. Germline V gene data show CDR1 as MGHRA and CDR2 as YSYEKL. The CDR3 here is CASSQGIRRTTSGQAQPQHF. For the CDR3, the DNA is TGCGCCAGCAGCCAGGGAATACGCAGGACAACTTCAGGGCAGGCTCAGCCCCAGCATTTT.

This clonotype was seen ten or more times. The V gene is TRBV11-3, the J gene TRBJ2-2; weak D call: TRBD1 (6 bases). V was cut by 1 base and J by 5 bases, with 14 bases left in between. Germline values: CDR1 SGHNT, CDR2 YENEEA. CDR3 length: 16 amino acids. CDR3 sequence (DNA): TGTGCCAGCAGCTTAGGTTCGGGGACATCTACCGGGGAGCTGTTTTTT. This codes for CASSLGSGTSTGELFF.

This clonotype was picked up many times. The J gene is TRBJ2-7, the V gene TRBV6-5, with unresolved D. V was cut by 2 bases and J by 9 bases, with 17 bases left in between. Germline CDR1 is MNHEY and CDR2 is SVGAGI. The CDR3 runs 14 residues. The CDR3 region is CASSYTTGDRGQYF. The CDR3 DNA is TGTGCCAGCAGTTACACGACTGGAGACCGTGGGCAGTACTTC.

The chain employs TRBV14 and TRBJ1-2, with D uncertain. The CDR3 contains 14 residues. V was trimmed by 2 bases and J by 7 bases, leaving 14 bases between them. The germline gives CDR1 SGHDN, CDR2 FVKESK. The CDR3 DNA reads as TGTGCCAGCAGCCAATGGAAGCTGGGTGTTGGCTACACCTTC. Its protein is CASSQWKLGVGYTF.

This clonotype was counted many times. The chain combines TRBV12-3 or TRBV12-4 with TRBJ2-7; D tentatively fits TRBD1 or TRBD2 (7 bases each). This CDR3 spans 15 amino acids. Trimming took off 3 bases at V and 5 bases at J, with 17 bases between the two ends. CDR3 nucleotide sequence: TGTGCCAGCAGTTTCCCCCAGGGGGGGAGAGACGAGCAGTACTTC. Protein: CASSFPQGGRDEQYF.

This clonotype was seen repeatedly, ten times or more. The rearrangement uses TRBV20-1 and TRBJ2-3; maybe TRBD2 (7 bases). CDR3 length: 13 residues. Germline V gene sequence: CDR1 DFQATT, CDR2 SNEGSKA (reference sequence). The V and J ends lost 5 bases and 5 bases respectively, with 14 bases between them. CDR3 in amino acids: CSALGGAGDTQYF. CDR3 in DNA: TGCAGTGCTCTGGGGGGGGCCGGAGATACGCAGTATTTT.

This clonotype occurred many times. The chain is built from TRBV6-1 and TRBJ1-2; 7 bases are a match to TRBD1. Germline CDR1 and CDR2: MNHNS and SASEGT. The CDR3 totals 15 residues. V shed 5 bases and J 5 bases; nucleotides not matched to a gene: 11. The CDR3 loop reads CASSLGTVEKYGYTF. CDR3 DNA: TGTGCCAGCAGTCTGGGGACAGTCGAAAAGTATGGCTACACCTTC.

This clonotype was seen ten or more times. The CDR3 protein is CASSLQQGVKNGYTF. CDR3 DNA sequence: TGTGCCAGCTCACTACAACAGGGGGTAAAGAATGGCTACACCTTC. The chain joins TRBV18 to TRBJ1-2; 8 nucleotides line up with TRBD1. This CDR3 contains 15 residues. From germline, CDR1 is KGHSH and CDR2 LQKENI. Losses at the gene ends were 4 bases for V and 6 bases for J; bases not matched to a gene: 10.

J is TRBJ2-5 and V is TRBV7-9; the D gene is possibly TRBD1 (5 bases). The V end was cut by 0 bases, the J end by 4 bases, with 6 bases between. The CDR3 length is 13 residues. Looked up from germline, CDR1 is SEHNR and CDR2 is FQNEAQ (reference sequence). CDR3 DNA: TGTGCCAGCAGCTTAGCGGGGCGAGAGACCCAGTACTTC. Translated: CASSLAGRETQYF. The full variable domain, with the rest looked up from reference TRBV7-9 and TRBJ2-5, is DTGVSQNPRHKITKRGQNVTFRCDPISEHNRLYWYRQTLGQGPEFLTYFQNEAQLEKSRLLSDRFSAERPKGSFSTLEIQRTEQGDSAMYLCASSLAGRETQYFGPGTRLLVL.

This chain links TRBV20-1 with TRBJ2-6, with D unclear. CDR1 and CDR2 from the germline V gene are DFQATT and SNEGSKA (reference sequence). The V gene lost 5 bases and the J gene lost 4 bases, with 6 bases spanning the gap. This CDR3 contains 12 residues. Written as DNA, the CDR3 is TGCAGTGCTGCCGACGGGGCCAACGTCCTGACTTTC. Translated, it gives CSAADGANVLTF.

This clonotype was found many times. The chain employs TRBV12-3 or TRBV12-4 and TRBJ2-5; TRBD2 agrees at 9 bases. The length of the CDR3 is 16 residues. V was clipped by 6 bases and J by 5 bases; unmatched bases: 13. The CDR3 DNA is TGTGCCAGCAGCCTTAGCGGGGGAGACTTGGGGGAGACCCAGTACTTC. This encodes CASSLSGGDLGETQYF.

This clonotype was observed a few times. V gene TRBV5-6 combines with J gene TRBJ2-6; D is unresolved. The ends were cut back, 0 bases at V and 0 bases at J, with 4 bases in the middle. Germline lookup yields CDR1 SGHDT and CDR2 YYEEEE. CDR3 size: 15 residues. CDR3 coding DNA: TGTGCCAGCAGCTTGGAATACTCTGGGGCCAACGTCCTGACTTTC. Protein sequence: CASSLEYSGANVLTF.

This clonotype was detected many times. The gene calls are TRBV12-5 and TRBJ1-2; no clear D gene. Per germline, CDR1 LGHNT and CDR2 FRNRAP. CDR3 size: 14 residues. V gave up 0 bases and J gave up 8 bases, with 13 bases separating them. The CDR3 coding sequence is TGTGCTAGTGGTTTGGTACCGGGGAAACGAGGCTACACCTTC. Amino acids: CASGLVPGKRGYTF.

This clonotype was detected ten times or more. The chain is built from TRBV18 and TRBJ2-2; D assignment may be TRBD1 or TRBD2 (5 bases each). Germline lookup yields CDR1 KGHSH and CDR2 LQKENI. V lost 3 bases, J lost 4 bases, and 12 bases lay in between. The CDR3 has 15 residues. The CDR3 DNA reads as TGTGCCAGCTCACCGGGTGGGGACCGCACCGGGGAGCTGTTTTTT. This gives the protein CASSPGGDRTGELFF. Using reference TRBV18 and TRBJ2-2 for the parts outside the CDR3, the full variable domain is NAGVMQNPRHLVRRRGQEARLRCSPMKGHSHVYWYRQLPEEGLKFMVYLQKENIIDESGMPKERFSAEFPKEGPSILRIQQVVRGDSAAYFCASSPGGDRTGELFFGEGSRLTVL.

This clonotype showed up many times. The CDR3 nucleotides read TGTGCCAGCAGATGGGGGGCGTCGAAGACCCAGTACTTC. This sequence encodes CASRWGASKTQYF. The V and J genes are TRBV12-3 or TRBV12-4 and TRBJ2-5; D is possibly TRBD1 or TRBD2 (6 bases each). V dropped 6 bases and J dropped 6 bases, with 14 bases sitting between them. The CDR3 extends over 13 amino acids.

This chain joins TRBV20-1 and TRBJ2-3; D not resolved. Trimming removed 0 bases from V and 1 base from J, with 8 bases in between. The V gene's germline CDR1 is DFQATT and CDR2 SNEGSKA (reference sequence). The CDR3 length is 14 residues. The CDR3 coding sequence is TGCAGTGCTAGAGAAAGACACCGCACAGATACGCAGTATTTT. It specifies CSARERHRTDTQYF.

The rearrangement joins TRBV20-1 to TRBJ2-1; TRBD1 aligns across 9 bases. The CDR3 runs 15 residues. V dropped 5 bases and J dropped 7; count of bases not matched to a gene: 12. The germline gives CDR1 DFQATT, CDR2 SNEGSKA (reference sequence). The CDR3 coding sequence is TGCAGTGCTGGCCAGGACAGGGGAGTAAGGAATGAGCAGTTCTTC. It encodes CSAGQDRGVRNEQFF.

This clonotype was detected ten times or more. The chain couples TRBV20-1 to TRBJ2-5; D is perhaps TRBD1 (5 bases). The V end lost 0 bases, the J end lost 5 bases, and 7 bases lay between the germline ends. The CDR3 has 12 residues. CDR1 is DFQATT and CDR2 is SNEGSKA in the germline V gene (reference sequence). CDR3 protein: CSAREWGETQYF. The CDR3 DNA sequence: TGCAGTGCTAGAGAATGGGGCGAGACCCAGTACTTC.